Sequencing of this T cell receptor (beta chain) was carried out in a study of Graves' ophthalmopathy and Graves' hyperthyroidism. RNA transcripts yielded amplified TCR beta CDR3 regions. The library came from an HTBI-primed first-round RT-PCR and a second-round multiplex PCR. Via MiXCR, TCRdb re-called the multiplex PCR reads, giving one row per CDR3 protein. The repertoire includes hundreds of thousands of distinct CDR3 sequences, 22% of them detected once, and more than 5.5% sits in the top ten. This clonotype was counted many times. The CDR3 spans 19 residues. Germline values: CDR1 DFQATT, CDR2 SNEGSKA (reference sequence). Unmatched junction bases numbered 17, after V lost 0 bases and J lost 0 bases.

This receptor was identified in a woman aged 18-29 years with stable Graves' hyperthyroidism. Some clones in this sample may be carry-over from other donors' samples. Sequencing input: peripheral blood. This chain links TRBV20-1 with TRBJ2-7; TRBD1 matches at 7 bases. The CDR3 here is CSARDRDRIKTRASYEQYF. CDR3 DNA sequence: TGCAGTGCTAGAGACCGGGACAGAATTAAAACTAGGGCCTCCTACGAGCAGTACTTC.